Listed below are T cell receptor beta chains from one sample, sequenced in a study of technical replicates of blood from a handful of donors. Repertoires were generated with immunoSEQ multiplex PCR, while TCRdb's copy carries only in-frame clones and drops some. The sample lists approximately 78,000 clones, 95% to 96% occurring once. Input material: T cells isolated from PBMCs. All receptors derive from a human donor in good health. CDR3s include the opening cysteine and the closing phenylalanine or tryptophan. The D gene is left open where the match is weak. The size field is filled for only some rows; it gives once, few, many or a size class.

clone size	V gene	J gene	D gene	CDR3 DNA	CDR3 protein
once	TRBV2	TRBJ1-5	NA	TGTGCCAGCAGTAGGACAGTTGTGGGTTCCCAGCATTTT	CASSRTVVGSQHF
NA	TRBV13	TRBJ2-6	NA	TGTGCCAGCAGCCGGGTCTCTGGGGCCAACGTCCTGACTTTC	CASSRVSGANVLTF
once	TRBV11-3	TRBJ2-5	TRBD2	TGTGCCAGCAGCTTGTTCCCCCTAGCGGGGGGCCAAGAGACCCAGTACTTC	CASSLFPLAGGQETQYF
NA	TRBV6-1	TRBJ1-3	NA	TGTGCCAGCAGTGAGCAGGAAATAGGAAACACCATATATTTT	CASSEQEIGNTIYF
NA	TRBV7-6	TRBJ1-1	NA	TGTGCCAGCAGCTTAGCGCCAGGGACAGAAGCTTTCTTT	CASSLAPGTEAFF
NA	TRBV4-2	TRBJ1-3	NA	TGTGCCAGCAGCCAAGACATCTCTGGAAACACCATATATTTT	CASSQDISGNTIYF
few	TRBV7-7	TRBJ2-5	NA	TGTGCCAGCAGCTCCCCAGGGGCCGGGGAGACCCAGTACTTC	CASSSPGAGETQYF
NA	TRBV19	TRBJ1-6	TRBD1	TGTGCCAGTACAGACAGGGTAGACTCACCCCTCCACTTT	CASTDRVDSPLHF
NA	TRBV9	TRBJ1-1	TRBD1	TGTGCCAGCAGCCTAGGGACAGGGGGTATGGGCACTGAAGCTTTCTTT	CASSLGTGGMGTEAFF
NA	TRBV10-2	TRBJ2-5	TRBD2	TGCGCCAGCAGTGGAGTAGCGGGAGGGGTAGAGACCCAGTACTTC	CASSGVAGGVETQYF
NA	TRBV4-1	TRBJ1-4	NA	TGCGCCAGCAGCCTCCAGGGAAATGAAAAACTGTTTTTT	CASSLQGNEKLFF
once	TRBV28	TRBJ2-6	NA	TGTGCCAGCAGTTTTAAGGCCGGGGTGAGCTCTGGGGCCAACGTCCTGACTTTC	CASSFKAGVSSGANVLTF
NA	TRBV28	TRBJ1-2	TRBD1	TGTGCCAGCAGTCCTCAAAAGGGACAGCGAGACTATGGCTACACCTTC	CASSPQKGQRDYGYTF
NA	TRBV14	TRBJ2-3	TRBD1	TGTGCCAGCAGCCAAGTAAGGTTGACAGGGAGCAACACAAGGCAGTATTTT	CASSQVRLTGSNTRQYF
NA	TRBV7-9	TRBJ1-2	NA	TGTGCCAGCAGCTTACCCGCCCAGGGTCGCTATGGCTACACCTTC	CASSLPAQGRYGYTF
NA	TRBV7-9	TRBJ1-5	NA	TGTGCCAGCAGCCTTGCGGGGAATAGCAATCAGCCCCAGCATTTT	CASSLAGNSNQPQHF
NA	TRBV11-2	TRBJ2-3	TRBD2	TGTGCCAGCAGCTTAGGCCCACTAGCGCCTGGGGATACGCAGTATTTT	CASSLGPLAPGDTQYF
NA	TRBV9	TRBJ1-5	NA	TGTGCCAGCAGCGTAGGGAAGGGAGTCTGTGCCACAGGGAATCAGCCCCAGCATTTT	CASSVGKGVCATGNQPQHF
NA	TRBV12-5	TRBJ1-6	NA	TGTGCTAGTACCCTTCGGGTCTATAATTCACCCCTCCACTTT	CASTLRVYNSPLHF
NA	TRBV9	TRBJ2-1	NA	TGTGCCAGCAGCGATGGGGACAACTCCTACAATGAGCAGTTCTTC	CASSDGDNSYNEQFF
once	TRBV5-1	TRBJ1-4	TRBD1	TGCGCCAGCAGCTTGAGGGGACAGGGGGATGGAAAACTGTTTTTT	CASSLRGQGDGKLFF
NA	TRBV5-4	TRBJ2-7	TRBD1	TGTGCCAGCAGTCTTCGGCGAACCGGGACAGGGGCCTACGAGCAGTACTTC	CASSLRRTGTGAYEQYF
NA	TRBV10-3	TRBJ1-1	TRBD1	TGTGCCATCAGCTCTACAGGGGCGAACACTGAAGCTTTCTTT	CAISSTGANTEAFF
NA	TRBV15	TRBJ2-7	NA	TGTGCCACCAGCGCCCAGTTCTCTAAAGGGGGTGGGACCTACGAGCAGTACTTC	CATSAQFSKGGGTYEQYF
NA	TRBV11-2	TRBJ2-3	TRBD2	TGTGCCAGCAGCTTTCTAGGACTAGCGGGACGCACAGATACGCAGTATTTT	CASSFLGLAGRTDTQYF
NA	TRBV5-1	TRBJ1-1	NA	TGCGCCAGCAGCTCCACAGGGTATACCACTGAAGCTTTCTTT	CASSSTGYTTEAFF
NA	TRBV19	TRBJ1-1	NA	TGTGCCAGTAGTTACGGGGGAACTGAAGCTTTCTTT	CASSYGGTEAFF
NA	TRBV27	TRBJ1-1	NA	TGTGCCAGCAACCAAAAATACCCGGGTCAGTCGGACACTGAAGCTTTCTTT	CASNQKYPGQSDTEAFF
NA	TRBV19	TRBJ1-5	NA	TGTGCCAGCGTCGCGGCCTTCGATCAGCCCCAGCATTTT	CASVAAFDQPQHF
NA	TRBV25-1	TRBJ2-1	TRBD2	TGTGCCAGCAGTGAGCCTCTTCGGGGAGGGCATGAGCAGTTCTTC	CASSEPLRGGHEQFF
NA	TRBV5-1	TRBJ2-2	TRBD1	TGCGCCAGCAGCTTAAGGGGGCAGGGTTGGAACACCGGGGAGCTGTTTTTT	CASSLRGQGWNTGELFF
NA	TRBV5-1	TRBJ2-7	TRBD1	TGCGCCAGCAAACTCAGACAGGGGATATACGAGCAGTACTTC	CASKLRQGIYEQYF
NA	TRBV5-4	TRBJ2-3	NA	TGTGCCAGCAGCTTGGTGGCGGGGACTAGCACAGATACGCAGTATTTT	CASSLVAGTSTDTQYF
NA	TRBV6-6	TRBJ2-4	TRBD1	TGTGCCAGCAGTTCCGACAGGGTTGGAAACATTCAGTACTTC	CASSSDRVGNIQYF
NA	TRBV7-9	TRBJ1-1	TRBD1	TGTGCCAGCAGCTTTGCGGACAGGGGGCACATGAACACTGAAGCTTTCTTT	CASSFADRGHMNTEAFF
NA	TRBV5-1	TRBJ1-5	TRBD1	TGCGCCAGCAGCTTGGGGGGGACAGAGAATCAGCCCCAGCATTTT	CASSLGGTENQPQHF
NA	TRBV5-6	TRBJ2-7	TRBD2	TGTGCCAGCAGCTTGCGACGACTAGCGGTCCATTTCTACGAGCAGTACTTC	CASSLRRLAVHFYEQYF
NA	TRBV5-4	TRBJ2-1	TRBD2	TGTGCCAGCAGCCAAACTAGCGGTTCCTACAATGAGCAGTTCTTC	CASSQTSGSYNEQFF